This T cell receptor (beta chain) originates from a study of blood T cell repertoires in COVID-19. On the study more broadly: Whether acute or convalescent, the COVID-19 samples came from the United States, Italy and Spain.

CDR3 length equals 17 residues. Deletions cut 7 bases from V and 0 bases from J, with 21 bases between. From germline, CDR1 is SNHLY and CDR2 FYNNEI. Enrolment of Seattle patients took place during active infection, and they were followed longitudinally. This clone was seen a handful of times. Using immunoSEQ multiplex PCR, the repertoire was profiled, and TCRdb retains in-frame clones only, with some absent. The top ten clones hold 10% of a sample with roughly 60,000 clones, about 83% of them seen once. This clonotype originated in a man aged 45 to 65 with COVID-19, enrolled during active disease. Material: peripheral blood. The chain recombines TRBV2 with TRBJ1-2; maybe TRBD1 (5 bases). CDR3 in DNA: TGTGCCAGCACCTTGACCACTCGGGGGGATCCTAACTATGGCTACACCTTC. Encoded protein: CASTLTTRGDPNYGYTF.